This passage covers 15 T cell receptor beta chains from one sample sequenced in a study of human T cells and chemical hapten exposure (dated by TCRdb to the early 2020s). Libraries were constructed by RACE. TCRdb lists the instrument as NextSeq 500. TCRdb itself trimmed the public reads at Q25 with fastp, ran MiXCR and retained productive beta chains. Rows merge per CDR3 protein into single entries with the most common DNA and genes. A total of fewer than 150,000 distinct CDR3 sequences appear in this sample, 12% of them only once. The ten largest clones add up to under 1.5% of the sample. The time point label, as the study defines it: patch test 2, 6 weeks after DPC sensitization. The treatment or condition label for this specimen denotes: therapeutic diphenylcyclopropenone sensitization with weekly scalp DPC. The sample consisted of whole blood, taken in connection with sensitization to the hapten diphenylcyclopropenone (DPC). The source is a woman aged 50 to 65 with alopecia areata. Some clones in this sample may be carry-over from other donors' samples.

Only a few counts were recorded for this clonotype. The CDR3 reads CASSLVSRQAGGNQPQHF. DNA of the CDR3: TGTGCCAGCAGCTTAGTAAGCAGGCAGGCTGGAGGCAATCAGCCCCAGCATTTT. V and J are TRBV7-6 and TRBJ1-5; D gene ambiguous. The CDR3 contains 18 residues. Trimming shortened V by 1 base and J by 2 bases, and 18 bases separated the two germline ends. Germline-derived CDR1 and CDR2 are SGHVS and FNYEAQ.

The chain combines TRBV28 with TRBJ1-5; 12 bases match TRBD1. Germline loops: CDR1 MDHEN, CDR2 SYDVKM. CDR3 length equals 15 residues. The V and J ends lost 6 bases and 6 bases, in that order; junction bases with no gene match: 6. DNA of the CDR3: TGTGCCAGCAGCCTGGGACAGGGGGCCTCTCAGCCCCAGCATTTT. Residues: CASSLGQGASQPQHF.

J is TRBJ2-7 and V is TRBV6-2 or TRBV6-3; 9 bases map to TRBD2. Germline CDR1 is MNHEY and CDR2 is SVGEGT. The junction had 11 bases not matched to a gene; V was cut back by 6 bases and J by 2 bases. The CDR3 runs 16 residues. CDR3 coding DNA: TGTGCCAGCAGATTCTTAACTAGCGGGCCAGCCTACGAGCAGTACTTC. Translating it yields CASRFLTSGPAYEQYF.

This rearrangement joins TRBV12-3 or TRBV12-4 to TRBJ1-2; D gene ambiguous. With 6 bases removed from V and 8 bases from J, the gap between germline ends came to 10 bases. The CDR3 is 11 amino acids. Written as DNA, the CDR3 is TGTGCCAGCAGCCTCACGAAAGGCTACACCTTC. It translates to CASSLTKGYTF.

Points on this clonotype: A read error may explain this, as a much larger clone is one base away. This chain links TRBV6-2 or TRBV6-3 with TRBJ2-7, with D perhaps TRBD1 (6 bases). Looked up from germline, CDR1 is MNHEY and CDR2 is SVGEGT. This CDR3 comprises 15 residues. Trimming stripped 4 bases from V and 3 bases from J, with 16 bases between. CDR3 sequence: CASSSTQDSLYEQYF. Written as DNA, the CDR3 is TGTGCCAGCAGTTCCACGCAGGACAGCCTCTACGAGCAGTACTTC.

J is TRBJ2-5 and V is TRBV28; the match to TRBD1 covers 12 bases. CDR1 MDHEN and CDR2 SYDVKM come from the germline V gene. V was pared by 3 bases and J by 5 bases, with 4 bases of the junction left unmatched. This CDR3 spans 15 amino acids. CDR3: CASSLGDRGPETQYF. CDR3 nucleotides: TGTGCCAGCAGTTTGGGGGACAGGGGGCCGGAGACCCAGTACTTC.

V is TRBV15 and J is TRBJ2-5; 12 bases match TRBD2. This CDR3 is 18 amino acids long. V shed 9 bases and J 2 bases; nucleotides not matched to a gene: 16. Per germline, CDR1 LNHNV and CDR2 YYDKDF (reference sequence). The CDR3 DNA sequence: TGTGCCACATCTAACCCAAGACTAGCGGGAGAGTATCAAGAGACCCAGTACTTC. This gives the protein CATSNPRLAGEYQETQYF. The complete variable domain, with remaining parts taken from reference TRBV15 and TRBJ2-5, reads DAMVIQNPRYQVTQFGKPVTLSCSQTLNHNVMYWYQQKSSQAPKLLFHYYDKDFNNEADTPDNFQSRRPNTSFCFLDIRSPGLGDTAMYLCATSNPRLAGEYQETQYFGPGTRLLVL.

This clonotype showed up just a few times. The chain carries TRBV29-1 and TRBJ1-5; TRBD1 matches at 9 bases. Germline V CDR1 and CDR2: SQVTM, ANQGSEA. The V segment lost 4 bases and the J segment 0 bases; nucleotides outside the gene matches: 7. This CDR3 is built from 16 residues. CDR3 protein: CSVGDRVGDSNQPQHF. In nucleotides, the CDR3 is TGCAGCGTTGGGGACAGGGTAGGGGATAGCAATCAGCCCCAGCATTTT. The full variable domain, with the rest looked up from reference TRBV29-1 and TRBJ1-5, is SAVISQKPSRDICQRGTSLTIQCQVDSQVTMMFWYRQQPGQSLTLIATANQGSEATYESGFVIDKFPISRPNLTFSTLTVSNMSPEDSSIYLCSVGDRVGDSNQPQHFGDGTRLSIL.

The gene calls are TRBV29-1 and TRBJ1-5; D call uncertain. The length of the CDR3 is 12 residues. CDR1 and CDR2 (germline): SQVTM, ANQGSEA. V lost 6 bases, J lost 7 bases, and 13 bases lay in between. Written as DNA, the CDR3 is TGCAGCGTAAAGGGCTCTGGGCAGCCCCAGCATTTT. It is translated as CSVKGSGQPQHF.

The CDR3 coding sequence is TGTGCCACCAGCAGAATCCCCGGGACTTCCCCCCCGCGTGAGCAGTTCTTC. Protein sequence: CATSRIPGTSPPREQFF. The J gene is TRBJ2-1, the V gene TRBV15; tentatively, D is TRBD2 (6 bases). Looked up from germline, CDR1 is LNHNV and CDR2 is YYDKDF (reference sequence). Trimming pared 2 bases from V and 9 bases from J, leaving 23 bases between. This CDR3 spans 17 amino acids.

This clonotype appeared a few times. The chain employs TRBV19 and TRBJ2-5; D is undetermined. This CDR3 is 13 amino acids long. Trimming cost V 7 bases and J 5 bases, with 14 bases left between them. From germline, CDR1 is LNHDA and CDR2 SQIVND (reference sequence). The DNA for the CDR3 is TGTGCCAGTACCGAGACTCACCTCGAGACCCAGTACTTC. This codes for CASTETHLETQYF. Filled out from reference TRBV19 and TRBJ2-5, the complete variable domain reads DGGITQSPKYLFRKEGQNVTLSCEQNLNHDAMYWYRQDPGQGLRLIYYSQIVNDFQKGDIAEGYSVSREKKESFPLTVTSAQKNPTAFYLCASTETHLETQYFGPGTRLLVL.

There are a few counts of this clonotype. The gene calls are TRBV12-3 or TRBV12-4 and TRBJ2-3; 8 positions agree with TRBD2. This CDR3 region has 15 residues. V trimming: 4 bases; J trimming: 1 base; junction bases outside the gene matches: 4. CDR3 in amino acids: CASSSPTSGTDTQYF. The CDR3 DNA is TGTGCCAGCAGTTCACCGACTAGCGGCACAGATACGCAGTATTTT.

CDR3 amino acids: CASSPTNGETQYF. The CDR3, as DNA: TGTGCCAGCTCACCCACCAACGGGGAGACCCAGTACTTC. V gene TRBV18 combines with J gene TRBJ2-5; D gene ambiguous. CDR1 is KGHSH and CDR2 is LQKENI in the germline V gene. The CDR3 length is 13 residues. Deletions cut 3 bases from V and 5 bases from J, with 10 bases between.

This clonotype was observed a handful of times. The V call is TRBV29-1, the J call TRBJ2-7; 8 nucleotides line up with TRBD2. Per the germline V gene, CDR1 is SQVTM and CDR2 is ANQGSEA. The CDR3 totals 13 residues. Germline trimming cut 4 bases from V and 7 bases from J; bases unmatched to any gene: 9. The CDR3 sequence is CSVGAGAAREQYF. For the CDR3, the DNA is TGCAGCGTTGGAGCGGGAGCCGCCCGGGAGCAGTACTTC.

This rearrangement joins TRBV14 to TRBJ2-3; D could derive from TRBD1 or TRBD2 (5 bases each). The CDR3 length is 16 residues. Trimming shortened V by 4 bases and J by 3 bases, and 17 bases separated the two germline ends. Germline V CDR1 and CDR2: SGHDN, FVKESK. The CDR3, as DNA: TGTGCCAGCAGCCCTTTGTGGGACCCCCGGACAGATACGCAGTATTTT. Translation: CASSPLWDPRTDTQYF.